The clone carrying this TCR beta chain occurred a few times. What it binds is not known. This specimen comes from a study of cytomegalovirus exposure and HLA in healthy donors. General study results and limits: The authors later found TCR association rates varying by HLA locus, with DRB1 most and HLA-C fewest. In a later analysis, most CMV-associated TCR beta chains appeared HLA-restricted.

There are 13 residues in the CDR3. The germline V gene encodes CDR1 GTSNPN and CDR2 SVGIG (reference sequence). The V and J ends lost 4 bases and 0 bases respectively, with 7 bases between them. 13 Jbeta primers and 60 Vbeta primers were used for the PCR. TCRdb keeps only in-frame clones here, not all; method: immunoSEQ multiplex PCR. The table shows 150,000 to 200,000 clones, with 75% occurring only once. Though nominally healthy at sampling, donors likely had unrecorded immune exposures. The rearrangement links TRBV30 to TRBJ1-3; D ambiguous. Source material: PBMCs. The TCR originated in a man aged 18 to 35 in good health and CMV-seropositive. In nucleotides, the CDR3 is TGTGCCTGGATAGATGACTCTGGAAACACCATATATTTT. As protein: CAWIDDSGNTIYF.